Listed below are T cell receptor beta chains from one sample, sequenced in a study of blood T cell repertoires in COVID-19. Here immunoSEQ multiplex PCR was the method, and the copy in TCRdb shows in-frame clones only, minus some. The sample yields over 70,000 clones, about 88% seen once. Sequencing used peripheral blood. The receptors were sampled from a man aged 55 to 70 with COVID-19, enrolled during active disease. Both conserved end residues are part of each CDR3. The D gene is left open where the match is weak. Clone sizes are given selectively: once, few, many, or a class where the clone is expanded.

J gene: TRBJ2-5; D gene: TRBD1; clone size: .; V gene: TRBV20-1; CDR3 DNA: TGCAGTGCTAGTCCAGGGGGCTTTCAAGAGACCCAGTACTTC; CDR3 protein: CSASPGGFQETQYF
J gene: TRBJ2-7; D gene: .; clone size: .; V gene: TRBV7-2; CDR3 DNA: TGTGCCAGCAGCTTAGTGGGACACAGGGTCGTCGTGTACGAGCAGTACTTC; CDR3 protein: CASSLVGHRVVVYEQYF
J gene: TRBJ1-1; D gene: TRBD1; clone size: .; V gene: TRBV5-1; CDR3 DNA: TGCGCCAGCAGCGCAACAGGGGCGCGGAACACTGAAGCTTTCTTT; CDR3 protein: CASSATGARNTEAFF
J gene: TRBJ2-3; D gene: TRBD1; clone size: .; V gene: TRBV4-1; CDR3 DNA: TGCGCCAGCAGCCCGGGACAGTTCCGTAGGGATACGCAGTATTTT; CDR3 protein: CASSPGQFRRDTQYF
J gene: TRBJ2-3; D gene: TRBD1; clone size: once; V gene: TRBV3-1/TRBV3-2; CDR3 DNA: TGTGCCAGCAGCCAATTAGGGGGCGCTAACCCCACAGATACGCAGTATTTT; CDR3 protein: CASSQLGGANPTDTQYF
J gene: TRBJ2-1; D gene: TRBD2; clone size: .; V gene: TRBV11-2; CDR3 DNA: TGTGCCAGCAGCCTCCAGCGGACTAGCGGGAGACATGAGCAGTTCTTC; CDR3 protein: CASSLQRTSGRHEQFF
J gene: TRBJ1-6; D gene: .; clone size: .; V gene: TRBV2; CDR3 DNA: TGTGCCAGCAGCCAGAACACGGACTTGAATTCTTCACCCCTCCACTTT; CDR3 protein: CASSQNTDLNSSPLHF
J gene: TRBJ2-1; D gene: TRBD2; clone size: few; V gene: TRBV3-1/TRBV3-2; CDR3 DNA: TGTGCCAGCAGCCACACAGGACTAGCGGCCCACGCAAGCTACAATGAGCAGTTCTTC; CDR3 protein: CASSHTGLAAHASYNEQFF
J gene: TRBJ2-4; D gene: TRBD1; clone size: .; V gene: TRBV10-3; CDR3 DNA: TGTGCCATCTCCGGGACAGGGTCCGACCAAAACATTCAGTACTTC; CDR3 protein: CAISGTGSDQNIQYF
J gene: TRBJ2-7; D gene: .; clone size: .; V gene: TRBV10-2; CDR3 DNA: TGCGCCGCTTCGAGTTCCTACGAGCAGTACTTC; CDR3 protein: CAASSSYEQYF
J gene: TRBJ1-1; D gene: .; clone size: few; V gene: TRBV2; CDR3 DNA: TGTGCCAGCAGTGAAGGCAGGAACACTGAAGCTTTCTTT; CDR3 protein: CASSEGRNTEAFF
J gene: TRBJ2-7; D gene: TRBD2; clone size: .; V gene: TRBV28; CDR3 DNA: TGTGCCAGCAGTGGCATAGCGGGAGGGAGAAACGAGCAGTACTTC; CDR3 protein: CASSGIAGGRNEQYF
J gene: TRBJ2-7; D gene: TRBD1; clone size: .; V gene: TRBV6-5; CDR3 DNA: TGTGCCAGCAGACTAACAGGGGGCTCCCCCTACGAGCAGTACTTC; CDR3 protein: CASRLTGGSPYEQYF
J gene: TRBJ1-1; D gene: TRBD1; clone size: .; V gene: TRBV3-1/TRBV3-2; CDR3 DNA: TGTGCCAGCAGCCGTCCTCGGACAGGGGGAAGAACTGAAGCTTTCTTT; CDR3 protein: CASSRPRTGGRTEAFF
J gene: TRBJ1-4; D gene: .; clone size: .; V gene: TRBV5-5; CDR3 DNA: TGTGCCAGCAGCTTGGATCTGAATGAAAAACTGTTTTTT; CDR3 protein: CASSLDLNEKLFF
J gene: TRBJ1-2; D gene: .; clone size: .; V gene: TRBV6-5; CDR3 DNA: TGTGCCAGCAGTAGGGACAATAACTATGGCTACACCTTC; CDR3 protein: CASSRDNNYGYTF
J gene: TRBJ2-2; D gene: .; clone size: once; V gene: TRBV10-3; CDR3 DNA: TGTGCCATCAGACAGATGAACAGGACCGGGGAGCTGTTTTTT; CDR3 protein: CAIRQMNRTGELFF
J gene: TRBJ2-1; D gene: .; clone size: .; V gene: TRBV11-2; CDR3 DNA: TGTGCCAGCAGGGAAACAGGGCCCTCCTACAATGAGCAGTTCTTC; CDR3 protein: CASRETGPSYNEQFF
J gene: TRBJ2-2; D gene: .; clone size: .; V gene: TRBV9; CDR3 DNA: TGTGCCAGCAGCCCACAAGGGAGGAGACAAAGAGTCGGGGAGCTGTTTTTT; CDR3 protein: CASSPQGRRQRVGELFF
J gene: TRBJ2-5; D gene: TRBD2; clone size: .; V gene: TRBV30; CDR3 DNA: TGTGCCTGGAGTCCTGGGACTAGGGATCAAGAGACCCAGTACTTC; CDR3 protein: CAWSPGTRDQETQYF
J gene: TRBJ1-4; D gene: TRBD1; clone size: .; V gene: TRBV7-9; CDR3 DNA: TGTGCCAGCAGCTTAGAATTCGGGACAGCGGAGTTT; CDR3 protein: CASSLEFGTAEF
J gene: TRBJ1-2; D gene: .; clone size: .; V gene: TRBV27; CDR3 DNA: TGTGCCAGCAGGAAGGCAGGGACTAACTATGGCTACACCTTC; CDR3 protein: CASRKAGTNYGYTF
J gene: TRBJ2-1; D gene: .; clone size: once; V gene: TRBV6-5; CDR3 DNA: TGTGCCAGCACCGGGGGGCGGGGAAGGGATGAGCAGTTCTTC; CDR3 protein: CASTGGRGRDEQFF
J gene: TRBJ2-2; D gene: TRBD1; clone size: .; V gene: TRBV4-2; CDR3 DNA: TGTGCCAGCAGCCTACAGGGGGATGACACCGGGGAGCTGTTTTTT; CDR3 protein: CASSLQGDDTGELFF
J gene: TRBJ1-1; D gene: TRBD1; clone size: .; V gene: TRBV5-6; CDR3 DNA: TGTGCCAGCAGCATACAGGGGAGAGAGGCTTTCTTT; CDR3 protein: CASSIQGREAFF
J gene: TRBJ2-3; D gene: .; clone size: .; V gene: TRBV30; CDR3 DNA: TGTGCTGCCAAATTAAAAACTAGCACAGATACGCAGTATTTT; CDR3 protein: CAAKLKTSTDTQYF